The 6 T cell receptor beta chains given below trace back to one sample, sequenced in a study of cytomegalovirus exposure and HLA in healthy donors. This PCR relied on a set of 60 Vbeta primers and 13 Jbeta primers. TCRdb keeps only in-frame clones here, not all; method: immunoSEQ multiplex PCR. The sample includes tens of thousands of clones, approximately 78% of them seen just once. Sequences were obtained from PBMCs. The receptors here all came from a middle-aged woman in good health and CMV-seropositive.

J is TRBJ1-5 and V is TRBV28; tentative D call: TRBD1 (5 bases). V was shortened by 2 bases and J by 6 bases, with 14 bases between the two germline ends. The length of the CDR3 is 15 residues. Germline V gene lookup returns CDR1 MDHEN and CDR2 SYDVKM. The CDR3 DNA reads TGTGCCAGCAGTTTACGAGCAGGGTTGTTTCAGCCCCAGCATTTT. It translates to CASSLRAGLFQPQHF.

The J gene is TRBJ2-7, the V gene TRBV9, with 7 bases aligning to TRBD1. CDR1 and CDR2 from the germline V gene are SGDLS and YYNGEE. Trimming removed 2 bases from V and 5 bases from J; junction bases left unmatched: 4. The CDR3 totals 13 residues. CDR3 region: CASSVTGQDEQYF. DNA of the CDR3: TGTGCCAGCAGCGTTACCGGACAGGACGAGCAGTACTTC.

The gene calls are TRBV15 and TRBJ2-1; D is uncertain. Germline CDR1 reads LNHNV; CDR2 reads YYDKDF (reference sequence). Trimming removed 0 bases at V and 2 bases at J, with 8 bases between. CDR3 length: 15 amino acids. CDR3 bases: TGTGCCACCAGCAGAGAAACTACCGCCTACAATGAGCAGTTCTTC. It translates to CATSRETTAYNEQFF.

This clone has a single count. The chain uses TRBV11-3 and TRBJ2-2, with 8 bases identical to TRBD1. The CDR3 extends over 16 amino acids. Losses at the gene ends were 4 bases for V and 6 bases for J; bases not matched to a gene: 10. The germline V gene encodes CDR1 SGHNT and CDR2 YENEEA. The CDR3 spells CASSSPGQGSPGELFF. DNA of the CDR3: TGTGCCAGCAGCTCCCCAGGACAGGGTTCCCCCGGGGAGCTGTTTTTT.

This clone was found a few times. The V call is TRBV19, the J call TRBJ1-1; D is unresolved. CDR1 is LNHDA and CDR2 is SQIVND in the germline V gene (reference sequence). V was clipped by 5 bases and J by 1 base, with 8 bases between them. The CDR3 covers 13 residues. CDR3 bases: TGTGCCAGTAGTGCCTCAGGGAACACTGAAGCTTTCTTT. It encodes CASSASGNTEAFF.

The J gene is TRBJ1-2, the V gene TRBV5-1; the D gene is possibly TRBD1 (5 bases). The V and J ends lost 10 bases and 8 bases respectively, with 15 bases between them. Germline loops: CDR1 SGHRS, CDR2 YFSETQ. There are 11 residues in the CDR3. This CDR3 reads CASGAEGGYTF. CDR3 sequence (DNA): TGCGCCTCTGGGGCGGAGGGGGGCTACACCTTC.